These T cell receptor beta chains were read from a single sample in a study of cytomegalovirus exposure and HLA in healthy donors. The repertoire was sequenced with immunoSEQ multiplex PCR; TCRdb's copy has only in-frame clones and lacks some. Among about 190,000 clones listed, roughly 70% were seen once. The sequenced sample consisted of PBMCs. These receptors all stem from a woman aged 25-40 years in good health and CMV-seronegative. CDR3s leave out the opening cysteine and the closing phenylalanine or tryptophan. The order of the fields is V gene, CDR3 length, CDR3 protein.

TRBV19	12	ASSPTRSGNTIY
TRBV9	10	ASSVGDSPLH
TRBV7-9	13	ASSPKRARGTEAF
TRBV7-2	10	ASSLARVEQF
TRBV19	11	ASSIQGYYGYT
TRBV15	13	ATSRDPGFGSPLH
TRBV7-6	13	ASSLSGLVSDTQY
TRBV15	14	ATSRVRTGPSYGYT
TRBV19	13	ASSIDGTGGYEQY
TRBV27	13	ASSLSGQANYGYT
TRBV19	14	ASRVGGGNRNQPQH
TRBV28	11	ASSDSVSYEQY
TRBV4-1	13	ASSRRDSQLNEQF
TRBV20-1	9	SATGVGGYT
TRBV4-1	13	ASSPGLAGVIEQY
TRBV7-3	16	ASSLQPQGLSGANVLT
TRBV6-6	14	ASSYSFTGRGYEQY
TRBV6-1	14	ASSEASRVANSPLH
TRBV11-2	15	ASSSIQGRGGSYEQY
TRBV27	12	ASSLKSSYNEQF
TRBV28	13	ASSSTGSARYGYT
TRBV18	12	ASSKQDSGNTIY
TRBV7-2	12	ASGFRGGINEQY
TRBV30	16	AWSVKTSGTWASYEQY
TRBV6-1	12	ASQPRGAGNEQF
TRBV6-5	13	ASSYSPRSGNTIY